Listed here are 23 T cell receptor beta chains from one sample, sequenced in a study of graft-versus-host responses after intestinal transplantation (dated by TCRdb to the early 2020s). The label giving this sample's time point can be read as: cells obtained before transplantation from donor or recipient. The library was generated by the immunoSEQ multiplex PCR assay. Here the immuneACCESS table is served through TCRdb, limited to in-frame sequences with V and J called. Missing clones are a known gap in these copies; in checked studies unresolved V genes cover under half, and the rest lacks a known reason. The sample profile shows approximately 75,000 clones; just under 95% of them were found once. The top ten clones comprise around 0.57% of the sample. The antigens for these receptors are not known. The material was unstimulated CD8+ T cells sorted from spleen or lymph node cells, obtained before intestinal transplant. Receptors originate from a human donor who received an intestinal transplant.

This rearrangement joins TRBV4-1 to TRBJ2-7; TRBD2 might be the D (6 bases). This CDR3 comprises 12 residues. V lost 6 bases and J 3 bases, leaving 9 bases between the germline ends. CDR1 MGHRA and CDR2 YSYEKL come from the germline V gene. The CDR3, as DNA: TGCGCCAGCAGGGGACTGAACTACGAGCAGTACTTC. Protein product: CASRGLNYEQYF.

With regard to this clone: The limits of the CDR3 on the DNA are not certain, so only TCRdb's listed CDR3 is given. V and J are TRBV5-5 and TRBJ2-2; TRBD1, the D gene given by the table, was not confirmed from the DNA. Ends included, the CDR3 has 15 residues. CDR1 is SGHKS, CDR2 YYEKEE, per germline (reference sequence). CDR3 residues: CASSFGQGNTGELFF.

This clone came up a few times. The CDR3 sequence is CASSEGIGVEEKLFF. Here the CDR3 DNA reads TGTGCCAGCAGTGAAGGTATAGGGGTTGAAGAAAAACTGTTTTTT. The rearrangement uses TRBV6-1 and TRBJ1-4; TRBD1 might be the D (5 bases). The CDR3 is made up of 15 amino acids. Trimming pared 1 base from V and 8 bases from J, leaving 14 bases between. Germline V gives CDR1 MNHNS, CDR2 SASEGT.

CDR3: CASSDFRESTNEQFF. CDR3 DNA: TGCGCCAGCAGCGATTTTAGGGAAAGTACCAATGAGCAGTTCTTC. The chain links TRBV10-1 to TRBJ2-1; no definite D call. The CDR3 is 15 amino acids. V lost 6 bases and J lost 6, with 18 bases in between. The V gene's germline CDR1 is WNHNN and CDR2 SYGVQD (reference sequence).

The chain couples TRBV4-1 to TRBJ1-2, with 7 bases aligning to TRBD1. The junction had 2 bases not matched to a gene; V was cut back by 3 bases and J by 4 bases. CDR3 size: 13 residues. The V gene's germline CDR1 is MGHRA and CDR2 YSYEKL. The CDR3 protein is CASSHDRVYGYTF. The DNA for the CDR3 is TGCGCCAGCAGCCATGACAGGGTCTATGGCTACACCTTC.

V usage is TRBV7-9 and J usage is TRBJ2-7; D gene unclear. The CDR3 covers 12 residues. The germline V gene has CDR1 SEHNR and CDR2 FQNEAQ (reference sequence). Trimming stripped 3 bases from V and 5 bases from J, with 8 bases between. The CDR3 nucleotides are TGTGCCAGCAGCTTGGGTCTCCACGAGCAGTACTTC. Translating gives CASSLGLHEQYF.

The V call is TRBV9, the J call TRBJ1-3; D gene ambiguous. This CDR3 has 16 residues. Trimming pared 0 bases from V and 0 bases from J, leaving 10 bases between. Germline V lookup: CDR1 SGDLS, CDR2 YYNGEE. The CDR3 region is CASSVAAPISGNTIYF. CDR3 bases: TGTGCCAGCAGCGTAGCCGCACCGATCTCTGGAAACACCATATATTTT.

The chain has TRBV5-1 and TRBJ2-1; D gene uncertain. From germline, CDR1 is SGHRS and CDR2 YFSETQ. The V end lost 4 bases, the J end lost 6 bases, and 8 bases lay between the germline ends. This CDR3 comprises 12 residues. The CDR3: CASSPNPNEQFF. The DNA of the CDR3 is TGCGCCAGCAGCCCAAACCCCAATGAGCAGTTCTTC.

The chain joins TRBV29-1 to TRBJ2-1, with D unclear. CDR1 is SQVTM and CDR2 is ANQGSEA in the germline V gene. This CDR3 contains 12 residues. V shed 6 bases and J shed 7 bases, with 13 bases lying between them. The DNA of the CDR3 is TGCAGCGTGATCGGGTTGGGGAATGAGCAGTTCTTC. Translated: CSVIGLGNEQFF.

This chain joins TRBV2 and TRBJ1-2; D is uncertain. Germline V lookup: CDR1 SNHLY, CDR2 FYNNEI. The V end was cut by 4 bases, the J end by 6 bases, with 6 bases between. The CDR3 extends over 11 amino acids. CDR3 sequence: CASSGEDGYTF. The CDR3 DNA sequence: TGTGCCAGCAGTGGGGAGGATGGCTACACCTTC.

The chain is built from TRBV10-3 and TRBJ2-3; 8 bases align to TRBD1. The CDR3 consists of 15 residues. Unmatched junction bases numbered 5, after V lost 2 bases and J lost 4 bases. Per germline, CDR1 ENHRY and CDR2 SYGVKD. The CDR3 loop reads CAISEPGQGADTQYF. The DNA for the CDR3 is TGTGCCATCAGTGAGCCCGGACAGGGCGCAGATACGCAGTATTTT.

The chain is built from TRBV7-9 and TRBJ2-7, with a possible D match to TRBD1 (5 bases). The ends were cut back, 6 bases at V and 4 bases at J, with 7 bases in the middle. This CDR3 is 11 amino acids long. CDR1 and CDR2 from the germline V gene are SEHNR and FQNEAQ (reference sequence). CDR3 DNA sequence: TGTGCCAGCAGAGCAGGGTACGAGCAGTACTTC. Its translation: CASRAGYEQYF.

The J gene is TRBJ2-7, the V gene TRBV9, with D possibly TRBD1 on 8 matching bases. CDR1 SGDLS and CDR2 YYNGEE come from the germline V gene. This CDR3 is built from 15 residues. The V end was cut by 3 bases, the J end by 7 bases, with 20 bases between. The CDR3 DNA follows: TGTGCCAGCAGCGATCCCCGGACAGGGAGGGGAGAGCAGTACTTC. Amino acid sequence: CASSDPRTGRGEQYF.

This clone is a singleton in its sample. The same CDR3 also results from other DNA sequences found in this sample. V usage is TRBV27 and J usage is TRBJ2-7, with D perhaps TRBD1 (6 bases). Germline values: CDR1 MNHEY, CDR2 SMNVEV (reference sequence). The CDR3 totals 11 residues. V was clipped by 6 bases and J by 3 bases, with 6 bases between them. The CDR3 protein is CASRQGYEQYF. The CDR3 DNA follows: TGTGCCAGCAGACAGGGCTACGAGCAGTACTTC.

Concerning this clone itself: The CDR3 does not end in the conserved phenylalanine or tryptophan, so this is likely a read error. V usage is TRBV6-5 and J usage is TRBJ2-2, with TRBD1 matching over 8 bases. V was pared by 6 bases and J by 3 bases, with 3 bases of the junction left unmatched. Germline V lookup: CDR1 MNHEY, CDR2 SVGAGI. The CDR3 runs to 14 residues. The CDR3 nucleotides read TGTGCCAGCAGGAAGACAGGGGACACCGGGGAGCTGTTTTCT. Amino acid sequence: CASRKTGDTGELFS.

The chain carries TRBV5-1 and TRBJ2-1, with D possibly being TRBD1 (5 bases). Germline CDR1 SGHRS, CDR2 YFSETQ. The CDR3 covers 14 residues. Trimming left V 0 bases short and J 3 bases short, with 7 bases between. The CDR3 DNA sequence: TGCGCCAGCAGCTTGGTTGACAGCTACAATGAGCAGTTCTTC. As protein: CASSLVDSYNEQFF.

This clone came up once. The chain uses TRBV28 and TRBJ2-7; 9 bases are shared with TRBD1. V lost 5 bases to trimming and J lost 5 bases; unmatched junction nucleotides: 10. The CDR3 covers 15 residues. Germline lookup yields CDR1 MDHEN and CDR2 SYDVKM. CDR3 sequence (DNA): TGTGCCAGCAGTGTCGACCAACAGGGGGCTAACGAGCAGTACTTC. Protein sequence: CASSVDQQGANEQYF. The full variable domain, in which reference TRBV28 and TRBJ2-7 provide the parts outside the CDR3, is DVKVTQSSRYLVKRTGEKVFLECVQDMDHENMFWYRQDPGLGLRLIYFSYDVKMKEKGDIPEGYSVSREKKERFSLILESASTNQTSMYLCASSVDQQGANEQYFGPGTRLTVT.

The chain joins TRBV28 to TRBJ1-5, with a tentative D call TRBD1 (5 bases). Germline V gene sequence: CDR1 MDHEN, CDR2 SYDVKM. The CDR3 is 16 amino acids. Deletions cut 2 bases from V and 9 bases from J, with 20 bases between. CDR3 sequence: CASSLLRVKITVPQHF. The CDR3 DNA reads as TGTGCCAGCAGTTTACTCAGGGTTAAGATCACAGTGCCCCAGCATTTT.

The rearrangement links TRBV15 to TRBJ2-2; no reliable D call. The germline CDR1 and CDR2 sequences are LNHNV and YYDKDF (reference sequence). The CDR3 is made up of 13 amino acids. V was shortened by 8 bases and J by 1 base, with 8 bases between the two germline ends. The CDR3 here is CATEPGNTGELFF. The CDR3 region has the DNA TGTGCCACCGAGCCTGGGAACACCGGGGAGCTGTTTTTT.

The chain joins TRBV2 to TRBJ1-3; no clear D. With 7 bases removed from V and 6 bases from J, the gap between germline ends came to 10 bases. This CDR3 has 12 amino acids. From germline, CDR1 is SNHLY and CDR2 FYNNEI. The CDR3 DNA follows: TGTGCCAGCATGTCGTTTGAAAACACCATATATTTT. Encoded protein: CASMSFENTIYF. Full variable domain (remainder filled in from reference TRBV2 and TRBJ1-3): EPEVTQTPSHQVTQMGQEVILRCVPISNHLYFYWYRQILGQKVEFLVSFYNNEISEKSEIFDDQFSVERPDGSNFTLKIRSTKLEDSAMYFCASMSFENTIYFGEGSWLTVV.

V is TRBV18 and J is TRBJ1-2, with D tentatively TRBD1 (5 bases). From germline, CDR1 is KGHSH and CDR2 LQKENI. The V end was cut by 4 bases, the J end by 0 bases, with 15 bases between. The CDR3 totals 16 residues. For the CDR3, the DNA is TGTGCCAGCTCACAATTTGGGACGGTAGCTAACTATGGCTACACCTTC. Translated: CASSQFGTVANYGYTF. Using reference TRBV18 and TRBJ1-2 for the parts outside the CDR3, the full variable domain is NAGVMQNPRHLVRRRGQEARLRCSPMKGHSHVYWYRQLPEEGLKFMVYLQKENIIDESGMPKERFSAEFPKEGPSILRIQQVVRGDSAAYFCASSQFGTVANYGYTFGSGTRLTVV.

The chain carries TRBV29-1 and TRBJ2-7; no clear D gene. Germline lookup yields CDR1 SQVTM and CDR2 ANQGSEA. The CDR3 has 10 residues. V lost 0 bases and J 6 bases, leaving 3 bases between the germline ends. This CDR3 is CSVEDREQYF. In DNA form, the CDR3 reads TGCAGCGTTGAAGATCGCGAGCAGTACTTC.

In nucleotides, the CDR3 is TGCGCCAGCAGCTCGACCATTGACGGGTCCTACGAGCAGTACTTC. Translated: CASSSTIDGSYEQYF. This chain joins TRBV5-1 and TRBJ2-7; D not certain. The CDR3 length is 15 residues. Germline V lookup: CDR1 SGHRS, CDR2 YFSETQ. Trimming removed 3 bases from V and 1 base from J, with 14 bases in between.